Sequencing of this T cell receptor (beta chain) was carried out in a study of T cells in Graves' hyperthyroidism and ophthalmopathy. TCR beta CDR3 sequences were amplified from RNA transcripts. Using the HTBI primer set, a first-round RT-PCR was run on the TCR CDR3. TCRdb passed the multiplex PCR reads through MiXCR, listing each CDR3 protein once. Of about 400,000 distinct CDR3 sequences in the sample, over 10% were seen once. There are many counts of this clonotype. The CDR3 totals 13 residues. Germline CDR1 reads MNHEY; CDR2 reads SMNVEV (reference sequence). Deletions cut 4 bases from V and 1 base from J, with 5 bases between.

The chain has TRBV27 and TRBJ1-5; no clear D gene. The sequence derives from a woman between 18 and 29 years old with Graves' hyperthyroidism. Specimen: blood. CDR3 nucleotide sequence: TGTGCCAGCAGTTGGCAGAGCAATCAGCCCCAGCATTTT. As protein: CASSWQSNQPQHF.